This TCR beta chain came from a study of a mutant IDH1 vaccine in newly diagnosed glioma. Study as a whole: Eight vaccinations were given in weeks 1, 3, 5, 7, 11, 15, 19 and 23. Therapy received beforehand was radiotherapy, temozolomide, or both, with most patients given both.

CDR3 length: 16 amino acids. J lost 1 base, V lost 6 bases, and 10 bases had no gene match. Per the germline V gene, CDR1 is ENHRY and CDR2 is SYGVKD. The method was immunoSEQ multiplex PCR; TCRdb's version includes in-frame clones alone and lacks a portion of them. This sample carries around 29,000 clones, around 90% of them seen once, and the ten largest clones take about 3.5%. The time point was: week 5, during vaccination. Mutant IDH1 20-mer peptide, at 300 ug, made up each vaccine dose, with topical imiquimod. With respect to this clone: The antigen remains unidentified.

The chain employs TRBV10-3 and TRBJ2-5; 8 bases are a match to TRBD2. This clonotype originated in a woman aged 40 to 50 with glioma. Some clones in this sample may be carry-over from other donors' samples. Sequenced here: peripheral blood mononuclear cells (PBMCs), sampled from a glioma patient whose treatment included an IDH1 peptide vaccine. DNA for the CDR3: TGTGCCATCAGGCCCGCTAGCGGGTTATTCCAAGAGACCCAGTACTTC. It specifies CAIRPASGLFQETQYF.